This passage covers 12 T cell receptor beta chains from one sample sequenced in a study of cytomegalovirus exposure and HLA in healthy donors. The repertoire was sequenced with immunoSEQ multiplex PCR; TCRdb's copy has only in-frame clones and lacks some. Among about 160,000 clones listed, roughly 83% were seen once. The sample comprised PBMCs. The origin of the receptors is a man under 40 in good health and CMV-seropositive.

The CDR3 is CASSQDRGGDTQYF. CDR3 DNA sequence: TGCGCCAGCAGCCAAGATCGGGGGGGAGATACGCAGTATTTT. The rearrangement links TRBV4-1 to TRBJ2-3, with TRBD2 identical over 8 bases. The CDR3 consists of 14 residues. Germline-derived CDR1 and CDR2 are MGHRA and YSYEKL. Unmatched junction bases numbered 1, after V lost 0 bases and J lost 5 bases.

The table lists this clone with a few counts. The CDR3 sequence: CASSLNSPEAFF. For the CDR3, the DNA is TGTGCCAGCAGTTTAAACAGCCCTGAAGCTTTCTTT. J is TRBJ1-1 and V is TRBV28; D unclear. The CDR3 loop spans 12 amino acids. The germline gives CDR1 MDHEN, CDR2 SYDVKM. Trimming left V 2 bases short and J 6 bases short, with 7 bases between. Full variable domain (rest looked up from reference TRBV28 and TRBJ1-1): DVKVTQSSRYLVKRTGEKVFLECVQDMDHENMFWYRQDPGLGLRLIYFSYDVKMKEKGDIPEGYSVSREKKERFSLILESASTNQTSMYLCASSLNSPEAFFGQGTRLTVV.

The chain uses TRBV5-5 and TRBJ1-5, with D unclear. This CDR3 region has 15 residues. V was trimmed by 0 bases and J by 4 bases, leaving 11 bases between them. Germline CDR1 is SGHKS and CDR2 is YYEKEE (reference sequence). This CDR3 is CASSLGSVRNQPQHF. The CDR3 region has the DNA TGTGCCAGCAGCTTGGGATCGGTAAGAAATCAGCCCCAGCATTTT.

The chain is built from TRBV4-3 and TRBJ2-1; D gene uncertain. CDR1 is LGHNA, CDR2 YSLEER, per germline. With 0 bases removed from V and 4 bases from J, the gap between germline ends came to 7 bases. This CDR3 spans 14 amino acids. The DNA for the CDR3 is TGCGCCAGCAGCCAAGACAGGCCTTACAATGAGCAGTTCTTC. The encoded protein is CASSQDRPYNEQFF.

This chain uses TRBV27 with TRBJ2-1, with 8 bases aligning to TRBD2. The V gene end was trimmed by 6 bases and the J gene end by 8 bases; junction bases not matched to a gene: 18. The CDR3 length is 17 residues. The germline V gene encodes CDR1 MNHEY and CDR2 SMNVEV (reference sequence). CDR3 sequence reads: CASRAAVANGGGDEQFF. The CDR3 DNA reads as TGTGCCAGCAGGGCCGCCGTAGCCAACGGGGGGGGAGATGAGCAGTTCTTC.

The rearrangement links TRBV7-3 to TRBJ2-5; tentatively, D is TRBD1 (6 bases). CDR3 length: 15 residues. Germline V gene sequence: CDR1 SGHTA, CDR2 FQGTGA. The ends were cut back, 2 bases at V and 5 bases at J, with 15 bases in the middle. The CDR3 here is CASSLSGVYWETQYF. CDR3 nucleotide sequence: TGTGCCAGCAGCTTATCAGGGGTATATTGGGAGACCCAGTACTTC.

The chain joins TRBV11-2 to TRBJ2-7; D unclear. Germline loops: CDR1 SGHAT, CDR2 FQNNGV. The CDR3 loop spans 14 amino acids. Trimming stripped 2 bases from V and 2 bases from J, with 10 bases between. The CDR3 spells CASSLHGNTYEQYF. The DNA for the CDR3 is TGTGCCAGCAGCTTACATGGTAACACCTACGAGCAGTACTTC.

Only one count was recorded for this clone. This chain uses TRBV11-2 with TRBJ2-1; 9 nucleotides match TRBD2. Unmatched junction bases numbered 8, after V lost 1 base and J lost 10 bases. The CDR3 consists of 15 residues. Germline lookup yields CDR1 SGHAT and CDR2 FQNNGV. The CDR3 DNA follows: TGTGCCAGCAGCTTAGGGGGCGGGAGGGCAACGGAGCAGTTCTTC. It encodes CASSLGGGRATEQFF. Looking up the rest from reference TRBV11-2 and TRBJ2-1 gives the full variable domain: EAGVAQSPRYKIIEKRQSVAFWCNPISGHATLYWYQQILGQGPKLLIQFQNNGVVDDSQLPKDRFSAERLKGVDSTLKIQPAKLEDSAVYLCASSLGGGRATEQFFGPGTRLTVL.

V gene TRBV9 combines with J gene TRBJ2-7; 10 bases match TRBD1. V was clipped by 3 bases and J by 4 bases; unmatched bases: 7. Per germline, CDR1 SGDLS and CDR2 YYNGEE. The CDR3 spans 15 residues. The CDR3 spells CASSEGTGETYEQYF. The CDR3 DNA reads TGTGCCAGCAGCGAGGGGACAGGGGAGACTTACGAGCAGTACTTC.

As for this clone: At one end, the junction sequence differs from germline, possibly due to a read error. J is TRBJ2-4 and V is TRBV7-7; no definite D call. CDR3 size: 13 residues. Germline CDR1 reads SSHAT; CDR2 reads FNYEAQ (reference sequence). CDR3 loop: CASSLGLDDIQYF. CDR3 DNA: TGTGCTAGCAGCTTAGGGCTAGATGACATTCAGTACTTC.

The genes are TRBV18 and TRBJ1-5; 7 bases are a match to TRBD1. Looked up from germline, CDR1 is KGHSH and CDR2 is LQKENI. The trim removed 1 base at V and 3 bases at J, leaving 3 bases unmatched. CDR3 length: 15 residues. The DNA of the CDR3 is TGTGCCAGCTCACCACAGGGGACAGTCAATCAGCCCCAGCATTTT. This sequence encodes CASSPQGTVNQPQHF.

This clone was seen a handful of times. The chain recombines TRBV2 with TRBJ1-4; 7 bases align to TRBD1. The CDR3 contains 14 residues. CDR1 is SNHLY, CDR2 FYNNEI, per germline. After removal of 6 bases from V and 3 bases from J, the junction contained 4 bases not matched to a gene. CDR3 protein: CASRTGTANEKLFF. In DNA, the CDR3 is TGTGCCAGCAGGACCGGGACAGCTAATGAAAAACTGTTTTTT.